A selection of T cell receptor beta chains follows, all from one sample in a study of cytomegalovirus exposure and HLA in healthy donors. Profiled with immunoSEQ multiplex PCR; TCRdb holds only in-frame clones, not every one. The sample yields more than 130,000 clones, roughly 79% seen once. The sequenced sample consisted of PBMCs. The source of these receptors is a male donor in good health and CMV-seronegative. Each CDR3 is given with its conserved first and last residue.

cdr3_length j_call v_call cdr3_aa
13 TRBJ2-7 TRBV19 CASSLQGSYEQYF
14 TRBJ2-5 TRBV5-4 CASSLEQGGETQYF
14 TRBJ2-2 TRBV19 CASSREGWTGELFF
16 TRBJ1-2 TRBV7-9 CASSLSLTGTNYGYTF
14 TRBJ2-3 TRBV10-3 CAIGTSGRGEAQYF
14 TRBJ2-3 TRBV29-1 CSGGLALQGDTQYF
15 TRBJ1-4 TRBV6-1 CASSEGRGAREKLFF
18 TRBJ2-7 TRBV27 CASSLSIQGTGGTYEQYF
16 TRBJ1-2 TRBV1 CTSSQDLRQGLNGYTF
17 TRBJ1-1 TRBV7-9 CASRGTDRLQGNTEAFF
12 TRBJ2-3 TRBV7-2 CASSLSTDTQYF
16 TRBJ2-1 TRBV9 CASSEGLAGAQNEQFF
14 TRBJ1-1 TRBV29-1 CSVHPTVMNTEAFF
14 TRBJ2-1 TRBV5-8 CASCRTGEADEQFF
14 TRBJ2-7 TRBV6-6 CASSSSLGGAEQYF
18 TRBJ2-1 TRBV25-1 CASSGIPGTSGSGYEQFF
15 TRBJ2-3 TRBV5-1 CTSSLESGHSYTQYF
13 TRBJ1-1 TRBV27 CASSSPGVNEAFF
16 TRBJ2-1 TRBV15 CATSRDFLLAGASQFF
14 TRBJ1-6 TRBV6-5 CASSFRDTFSPLHF
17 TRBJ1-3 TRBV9 CASSLLAERSSGNTIYF
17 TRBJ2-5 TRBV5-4 CASSKGGQGAVQETQYF
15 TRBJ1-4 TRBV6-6 CASSFMTGRFEKLFF
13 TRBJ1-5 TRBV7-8 CASSYDRAQPQHF
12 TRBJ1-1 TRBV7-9 CASSLISAEAFF
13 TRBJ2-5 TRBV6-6 CASSGTGQETQYF
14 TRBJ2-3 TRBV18 CASSPREGTDTQYF
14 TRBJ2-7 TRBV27 CASSADRDQDEQYF
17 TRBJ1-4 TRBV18 CASSPPRAGGANEKLFF
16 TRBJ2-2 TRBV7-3 CASSLRTGGSTGELFF
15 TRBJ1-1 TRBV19 CASRGLDFKNTEAFF
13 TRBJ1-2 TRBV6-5 CASSPQGNYGYTF
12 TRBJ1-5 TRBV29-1 CSVSDRAQPQHF
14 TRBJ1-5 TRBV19 CASNQGGSNQPQHF
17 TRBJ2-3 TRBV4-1 CASSRALAGGNTDTQYF
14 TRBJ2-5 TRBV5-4 CASSLQGVRETQYF
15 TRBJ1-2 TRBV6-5 CASSYSAGVLYGYTF
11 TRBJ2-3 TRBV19 CASSISDTQYF
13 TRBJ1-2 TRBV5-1 CASSLDRDYGYTF
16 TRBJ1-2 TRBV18 CASSPSTTRQALGYTF
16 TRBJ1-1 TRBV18 CASSPSSGKGGTEAFF
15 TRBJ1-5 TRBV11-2 CASSLGRGEHQPQHF
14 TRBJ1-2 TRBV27 CASSLSDRVRGYTF
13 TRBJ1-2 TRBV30 CAWSQGTYYGYTF
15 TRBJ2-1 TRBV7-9 CASSLGGQGWNEQFF
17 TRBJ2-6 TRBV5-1 CASRLGQVISGANVLTF
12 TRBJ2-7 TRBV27 CASSQNYYEQYF
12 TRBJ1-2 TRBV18 CASSPPGGGYTF
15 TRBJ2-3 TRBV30 CAWGGLAGVTDTQYF
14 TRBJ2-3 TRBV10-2 CASSDRGATDTQYF
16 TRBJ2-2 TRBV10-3 CAISRTDLTNTGELFF
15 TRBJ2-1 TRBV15 CATSRTRGGGSEQFF
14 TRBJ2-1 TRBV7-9 CASTLELAGYEQFF